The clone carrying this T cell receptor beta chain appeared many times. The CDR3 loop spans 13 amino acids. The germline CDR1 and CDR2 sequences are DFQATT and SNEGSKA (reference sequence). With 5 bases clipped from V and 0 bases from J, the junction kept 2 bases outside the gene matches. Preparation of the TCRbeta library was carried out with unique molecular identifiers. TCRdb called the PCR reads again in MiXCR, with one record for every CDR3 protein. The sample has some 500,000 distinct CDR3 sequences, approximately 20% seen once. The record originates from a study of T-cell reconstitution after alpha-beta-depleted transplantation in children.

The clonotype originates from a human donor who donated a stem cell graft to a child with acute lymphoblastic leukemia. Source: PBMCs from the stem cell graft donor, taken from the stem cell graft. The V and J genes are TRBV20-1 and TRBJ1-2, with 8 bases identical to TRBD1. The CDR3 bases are TGCAGTGCTCCGACAGGGGCTAACTATGGCTACACCTTC. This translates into CSAPTGANYGYTF.